This entry describes one T cell receptor beta chain. This entry comes from a study of blood T cell repertoires in COVID-19. Sequenced by immunoSEQ multiplex PCR; TCRdb stores in-frame clones only, minus some. This sample carries some 230,000 clones, roughly four fifths of them seen once, and the ten largest clones take 14% to 15%. Sequencing used PBMCs or T cells enriched from blood (not recorded which). This TCR was recovered from a man in his forties who had recovered from COVID-19.

The CDR3 DNA is TGTGCCAGCAGTAGACAGGGGGAATCCTACGAGCAGTACTTC. Its protein product is CASSRQGESYEQYF. This chain links TRBV27 with TRBJ2-7, with 9 bases fitting TRBD1. Unmatched junction bases numbered 3, after V lost 5 bases and J lost 1 base. This CDR3 region has 14 residues. Germline V gene data show CDR1 as MNHEY and CDR2 as SMNVEV (reference sequence).